These T cell receptor beta chains were read from a single sample in a study of blood T cell repertoires in COVID-19. Generated by immunoSEQ multiplex PCR, the TCRdb table keeps only in-frame clones and is missing some. This table has 300,000 to 350,000 clones, nearly 90% appearing once. What was sequenced was PBMCs or T cells enriched from blood (not recorded which). The source of these receptors is a woman under 30 with acute COVID-19. CDR3s include the opening cysteine and the closing phenylalanine or tryptophan. Size tells how often a clone was seen (once, few, many) or the class of an expanded clone, and some rows leave it out.

size	V	J	CDR3
.	TRBV4-1	TRBJ2-3	CASSQEPGITDTQYF
.	TRBV27	TRBJ1-3	CASTTGAGNTIYF
.	TRBV7-2	TRBJ2-7	CASSFLAEGAYEQYF
.	TRBV7-9	TRBJ2-5	CASSPPRETQYF
.	TRBV28	TRBJ2-7	CASSPSGQGPYEQYF
.	TRBV27	TRBJ2-2	CASRPFPGQGLTGELFF
.	TRBV27	TRBJ2-1	CASTVTLAASSYNEQFF
.	TRBV5-8	TRBJ2-3	CASTPRTGVTDTQYF
.	TRBV2	TRBJ1-2	CASSESLYGNRDFGGYTF
once	TRBV19	TRBJ2-1	CASTSGTEPYNEQFF
.	TRBV5-1	TRBJ2-3	CASSLGLAGGRGRTDTQYF
.	TRBV19	TRBJ2-7	CASSIGTGVTYEQYF
.	TRBV2	TRBJ2-3	CASPTGTSEPDTQYF
.	TRBV11-2	TRBJ1-1	CASSLVGTENTEAFF
.	TRBV11-3	TRBJ2-7	CASSLAGGGEQYF
.	TRBV6-4	TRBJ1-2	CASSDSDRGYGYTF
.	TRBV6-1	TRBJ1-5	CASSEEVDQPQHF
few	TRBV5-1	TRBJ2-7	CASSLEISSYEQYF
.	TRBV25-1	TRBJ2-1	CASSAGGYNEQFF
.	TRBV18	TRBJ1-1	CASSLTGAGKMNTEAFF
.	TRBV2	TRBJ1-3	CASRGQGGFGDTIYF
.	TRBV15	TRBJ1-2	CATSRERGLGYGYTF
.	TRBV19	TRBJ1-5	CATWDRGGQPQHF
.	TRBV3-1/TRBV3-2	TRBJ2-3	CASSLAGVGTDTQYF
.	TRBV10-3	TRBJ1-3	CATSGSIGNTIYF
.	TRBV11-2	TRBJ1-2	CASSFGTGANYGYTF
.	TRBV14	TRBJ2-7	CASSHTGLADPEQYF
once	TRBV19	TRBJ2-2	CASRGPLGQGAGELFF
.	TRBV6-6	TRBJ2-1	CASSPIAGDRNEQFF
.	TRBV5-1	TRBJ1-3	CASSLDTSGNTIYF
.	TRBV5-1	TRBJ2-5	CASSLAPGLQETQYF